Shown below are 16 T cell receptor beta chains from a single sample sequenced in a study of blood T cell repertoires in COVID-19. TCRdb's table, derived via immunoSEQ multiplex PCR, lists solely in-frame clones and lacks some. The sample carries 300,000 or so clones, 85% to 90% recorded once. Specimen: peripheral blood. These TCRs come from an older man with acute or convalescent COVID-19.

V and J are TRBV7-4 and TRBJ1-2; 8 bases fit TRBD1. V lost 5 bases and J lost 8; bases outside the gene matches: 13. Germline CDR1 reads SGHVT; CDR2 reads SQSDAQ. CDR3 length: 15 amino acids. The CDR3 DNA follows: TGTGCCAGCAGCCCCCGGACAGGGCGTTACCAGGGCTACACCTTC. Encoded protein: CASSPRTGRYQGYTF.

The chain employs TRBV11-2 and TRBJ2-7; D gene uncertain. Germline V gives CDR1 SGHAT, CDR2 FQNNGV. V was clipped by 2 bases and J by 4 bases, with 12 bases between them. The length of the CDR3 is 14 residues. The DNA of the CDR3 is TGTGCCAGCAGCTTAAGAACCAGGATTTACGAGCAGTACTTC. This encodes CASSLRTRIYEQYF.

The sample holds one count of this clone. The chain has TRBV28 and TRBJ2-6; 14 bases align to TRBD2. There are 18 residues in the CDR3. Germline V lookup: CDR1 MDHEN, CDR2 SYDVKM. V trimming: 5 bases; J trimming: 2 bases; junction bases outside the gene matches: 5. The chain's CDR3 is CASSGSGLAGAGANVLTF. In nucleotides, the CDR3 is TGTGCCAGCAGTGGATCGGGACTAGCGGGAGCTGGGGCCAACGTCCTGACTTTC.

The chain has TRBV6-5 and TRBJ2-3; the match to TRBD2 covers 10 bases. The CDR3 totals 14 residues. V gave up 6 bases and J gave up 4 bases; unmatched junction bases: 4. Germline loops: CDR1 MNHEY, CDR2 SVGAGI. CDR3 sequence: CASRSGGAADTQYF. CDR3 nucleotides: TGTGCCAGCAGGAGCGGGGGGGCCGCAGATACGCAGTATTTT.

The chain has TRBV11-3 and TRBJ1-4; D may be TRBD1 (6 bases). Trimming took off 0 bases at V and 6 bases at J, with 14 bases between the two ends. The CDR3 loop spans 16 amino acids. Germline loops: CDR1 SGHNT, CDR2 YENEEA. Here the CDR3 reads CASSLEVRDRYEKLFF. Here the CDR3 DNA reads TGTGCCAGCAGCTTAGAAGTACGAGACAGGTATGAAAAACTGTTTTTT.

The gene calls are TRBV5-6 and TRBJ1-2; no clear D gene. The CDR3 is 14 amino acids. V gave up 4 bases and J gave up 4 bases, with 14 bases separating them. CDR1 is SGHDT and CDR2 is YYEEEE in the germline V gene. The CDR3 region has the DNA TGTGCCAGCAGCCTTAGGTCGGGTGCCTATGGCTACACCTTC. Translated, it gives CASSLRSGAYGYTF.

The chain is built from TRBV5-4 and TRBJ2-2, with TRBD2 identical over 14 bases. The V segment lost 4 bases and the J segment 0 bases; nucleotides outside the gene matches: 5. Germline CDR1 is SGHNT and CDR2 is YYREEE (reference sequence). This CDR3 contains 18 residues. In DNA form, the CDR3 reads TGTGCCAGCAGCGTCGGACTAGCGGGGGGCGCGAACACCGGGGAGCTGTTTTTT. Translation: CASSVGLAGGANTGELFF. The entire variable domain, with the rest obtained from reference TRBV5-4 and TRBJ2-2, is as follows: ETGVTQSPTHLIKTRGQQVTLRCSSQSGHNTVSWYQQALGQGPQFIFQYYREEENGRGNFPPRFSGLQFPNYSSELNVNALELDDSALYLCASSVGLAGGANTGELFFGEGSRLTVL.

The CDR3 spells CASSQNLIGTGNTGELFF. In nucleotides, the CDR3 is TGTGCCAGCAGCCAAAACCTAATAGGGACAGGGAACACCGGGGAGCTGTTTTTT. The rearrangement links TRBV3-1 (or the pseudogene TRBV3-2) to TRBJ2-2; the match to TRBD1 covers 8 bases. Germline V CDR1 and CDR2: LGHDT, YNNKEL (reference sequence). The CDR3 has 18 residues. V lost 2 bases to trimming and J lost 1 base; unmatched junction nucleotides: 9.

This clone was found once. CDR3 bases: TGTGCCTCAGCCGGGACAGGGATCACCGGGGAGCTGTTTTTT. Encoded protein: CASAGTGITGELFF. The rearrangement joins TRBV30 to TRBJ2-2; 9 positions match TRBD1. Germline V gives CDR1 GTSNPN, CDR2 SVGIG (reference sequence). V trimming: 7 bases; J trimming: 4 bases; junction bases outside the gene matches: 7. CDR3 length: 14 residues.

CDR3 amino acids: CASGRQGARYEQYF. Written as DNA, the CDR3 is TGTGCCAGCGGCCGACAGGGGGCGCGGTACGAGCAGTACTTC. The chain couples TRBV2 to TRBJ2-7; 10 positions agree with TRBD1. Losses at the gene ends were 8 bases for V and 4 bases for J; bases not matched to a gene: 8. The CDR3 length is 14 residues. Germline assignment: CDR1 SNHLY and CDR2 FYNNEI. The full variable domain, with the rest looked up from reference TRBV2 and TRBJ2-7, is EPEVTQTPSHQVTQMGQEVILRCVPISNHLYFYWYRQILGQKVEFLVSFYNNEISEKSEIFDDQFSVERPDGSNFTLKIRSTKLEDSAMYFCASGRQGARYEQYFGPGTRLTVT.

CDR3 DNA sequence: TGTGCCAGCAGCTTAGCGGGCACGGTCCAAGAGACCCAGTACTTC. Translated: CASSLAGTVQETQYF. The chain carries TRBV7-2 and TRBJ2-5; D is unclear. CDR1 and CDR2 from the germline V gene are SGHTA and FQGNSA. Trimming took off 0 bases at V and 1 base at J, with 9 bases between the two ends. The length of the CDR3 is 15 residues.

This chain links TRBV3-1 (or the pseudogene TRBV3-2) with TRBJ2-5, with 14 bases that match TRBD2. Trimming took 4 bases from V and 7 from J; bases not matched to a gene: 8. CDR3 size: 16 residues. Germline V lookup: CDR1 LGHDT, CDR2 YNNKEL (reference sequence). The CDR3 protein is CASSPFGTSGSATQYF. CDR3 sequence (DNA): TGTGCCAGCAGCCCATTCGGGACTAGCGGGAGCGCGACCCAGTACTTC.

In DNA, the CDR3 is TGTGCCAGCAGCTTAAACCCCGGCCCTAGGGGGTTACCCTACGAGCAGTACTTC. Its translation: CASSLNPGPRGLPYEQYF. The chain couples TRBV7-2 to TRBJ2-7, with D perhaps matching TRBD1 (6 bases). Germline V gene sequence: CDR1 SGHTA, CDR2 FQGNSA. This CDR3 is 18 amino acids long. V lost 2 bases, J lost 2 bases, and 22 bases lay in between.

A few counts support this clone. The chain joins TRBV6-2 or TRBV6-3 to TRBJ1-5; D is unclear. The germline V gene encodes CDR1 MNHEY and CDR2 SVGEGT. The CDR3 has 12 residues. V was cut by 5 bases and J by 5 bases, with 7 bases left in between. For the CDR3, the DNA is TGTGCCAGCAGTACCTACGATCAGCCCCAGCATTTT. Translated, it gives CASSTYDQPQHF.

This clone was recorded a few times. The CDR3 loop is CASSPQGQGLSYGYTF. CDR3 nucleotides: TGCGCCAGCAGCCCCCAAGGACAAGGCCTAAGCTATGGCTACACCTTC. The V call is TRBV4-3, the J call TRBJ1-2; maybe TRBD1 (5 bases). Germline V lookup: CDR1 LGHNA, CDR2 YSLEER. V lost 4 bases and J 4 bases, leaving 19 bases between the germline ends. This CDR3 is 16 amino acids long.

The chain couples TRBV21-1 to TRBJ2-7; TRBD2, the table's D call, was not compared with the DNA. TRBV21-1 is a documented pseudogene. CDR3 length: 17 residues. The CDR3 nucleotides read TGTGCCAGCAGCAAAGCCGGAGCGGGAGCCCACTCCTACGAGCAGTACTTC. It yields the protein CASSKAGAGAHSYEQYF.